This passage covers 13 T cell receptor beta chains from one sample sequenced in a study of CD8+CD57+ T cells in acquired aplastic anemia. An expansion of CD8+CD57+ cells by flow cytometry had been shown in patients chosen for sequencing. Investigators profiled TCR beta VDJ and CDR3 from genomic DNA template. TCRdb recomputed calls from the reads with MiXCR, one row per CDR3 protein. Seen here are 200,000 to 300,000 distinct CDR3 sequences, approximately 79% observed once, and the top ten hold less than 50%. Sequences were obtained from sorted CD4+, CD8+, or CD8+CD57+ T cells (not recorded which) from PBMCs. Receptor source: a human donor with aplastic anemia.

A few counts support this clonotype. A read error may explain this, as a much larger clone is one base away. The chain links TRBV12-3 or TRBV12-4 to TRBJ1-1, with D possibly being TRBD1 (5 bases). CDR3 length equals 16 residues. Trimming shortened V by 5 bases and J by 4 bases, and 20 bases separated the two germline ends. In DNA form, the CDR3 reads TGTGCCAGCAGTATCGGAGGGGCCCGATATGTCACTGAAGCTTTCTTT. This sequence encodes CASSIGGARYVTEAFF.

The CDR3 here is CASSYADSQDTQYF. Written as DNA, the CDR3 is TGTGCCAGCAGCTATGCGGACAGTCAGGATACGCAGTATTTT. This chain links TRBV7-9 with TRBJ2-3, with D perhaps matching TRBD1 (6 bases). Germline assignment: CDR1 SEHNR and CDR2 FQNEAQ (reference sequence). V was cut by 4 bases and J by 6 bases, with 14 bases left in between. CDR3 length: 14 amino acids.

The V gene is TRBV5-5, the J gene TRBJ2-1, with 7 bases lining up with TRBD1. The CDR3 spans 22 residues. V dropped 0 bases and J dropped 0; count of bases not matched to a gene: 21. CDR1 SGHKS and CDR2 YYEKEE come from the germline V gene (reference sequence). The CDR3 spells CASSLDRGSATLGDSSYNEQFF. In nucleotides, the CDR3 is TGTGCCAGCAGCTTGGACAGGGGCAGTGCTACCCTCGGGGATAGCTCCTACAATGAGCAGTTCTTC.

A remark on this clonotype: The CDR3 carries no conserved terminal phenylalanine or tryptophan, so it likely arises from a read error. Because the CDR3's place on the DNA is in doubt, the DNA is left out and the CDR3 is given as listed by TCRdb. The rearrangement uses TRBV7-9 and TRBJ2-7. Germline V lookup: CDR1 SEHNR, CDR2 FQNEAQ (reference sequence). The CDR3 has 13 amino acids, counting both end residues. CDR3 residues: CASSLGTTDERYY.

Details on this clonotype: One end of the junction fails to match germline, which may point to a read error. The genes are TRBV2 and TRBJ2-3; the D is unclear. The last part of the DNA fits TRBJ1-5 better; the J call may be wrong. CDR3 length: 14 residues. Germline V gene data show CDR1 as SNHLY and CDR2 as FYNNEI. DNA of the CDR3: TGTGCCGGCAGCGAAGCTTATAGTAATCAGCCCCAGCATTTT. Translation: CAGSEAYSNQPQHF.

The chain combines TRBV29-1 with TRBJ2-1, with no clear D. V shed 1 base and J shed 6 bases, with 7 bases lying between them. This CDR3 spans 12 amino acids. Germline V CDR1 and CDR2: SQVTM, ANQGSEA. CDR3 residues: CSVEVLANEQFF. The CDR3 DNA is TGCAGCGTTGAAGTGTTGGCCAATGAGCAGTTCTTC.

The chain joins TRBV7-9 to TRBJ2-1, with 8 bases lining up with TRBD2. From germline, CDR1 is SEHNR and CDR2 FQNEAQ (reference sequence). With V trimmed by 11 bases and J by 13 bases, 25 bases remained unmatched. CDR3 length: 16 residues. In DNA form, the CDR3 reads TGTGCCTACGAGGTAGCGGGGTGCGAAGAGAGCCAGTACCAGTTCTTC. This gives the protein CAYEVAGCEESQYQFF. The variable domain in full, with the rest retrieved from reference TRBV7-9 and TRBJ2-1, is DTGVSQNPRHKITKRGQNVTFRCDPISEHNRLYWYRQTLGQGPEFLTYFQNEAQLEKSRLLSDRFSAERPKGSFSTLEIQRTEQGDSAMYLCAYEVAGCEESQYQFFGPGTRLTVL.

A word on this clonotype: Because it lacks the conserved phenylalanine or tryptophan at the end, this CDR3 is likely a read error. The DNA is omitted, as the CDR3 cannot be located on it reliably, and the CDR3 follows TCRdb's listing. This sequence joins TRBV9 and TRBJ2-3. The CDR3 contains 13 residues when both ends are counted. CDR1 is SGDLS, CDR2 YYNGEE, per germline. CDR3 region: CASSVWQNSYNDL.

Points on this clonotype: Mismatch with germline at one junction end may stem from a read error. This rearrangement joins TRBV11-3 to TRBJ2-3; D gene unclear. CDR1 SGHNT and CDR2 YENEEA come from the germline V gene. The CDR3 contains 14 residues. CDR3: CASRQARGADTQYF. The CDR3, as DNA: TGTGCCAGCAGACAAGCGCGAGGTGCCGATACACAGTATTTT.

This clonotype occurred once. The CDR3 DNA reads as TGTGCCAGCAGCCATCCTATAACCGGCGGGGGGCTTTCGACCCAGTACTTC. Translating gives CASSHPITGGGLSTQYF. The chain links TRBV7-2 to TRBJ2-5; 8 bases agree with TRBD2. The V gene end was trimmed by 5 bases and the J gene end by 7 bases; junction bases not matched to a gene: 18. There are 17 residues in the CDR3. Germline CDR1 reads SGHTA; CDR2 reads FQGNSA. Combining the CDR3 with reference TRBV7-2 and TRBJ2-5 gives the whole variable domain GAGVSQSPSNKVTEKGKDVELRCDPISGHTALYWYRQSLGQGLEFLIYFQGNSAPDKSGLPSDRFSAERTGGSVSTLTIQRTQQEDSAVYLCASSHPITGGGLSTQYFGPGTRLLVL.

The chain couples TRBV7-2 to TRBJ1-1; D not resolved. V was cut by 0 bases and J by 5 bases, with 16 bases left in between. The germline V gene encodes CDR1 SGHTA and CDR2 FQGNSA. The CDR3 is made up of 16 amino acids. The CDR3 DNA reads TGTGCCAGCAGCTTAGCGTGGGCAGGCCCGAGGACTGAAGCTTTCTTT. Translating gives CASSLAWAGPRTEAFF.

As to this clonotype: It is likely a read error, because the conserved phenylalanine at the end of the CDR3 is missing. No DNA is shown, since the ends of the CDR3 on it are uncertain; the CDR3 is the one TCRdb lists. This rearrangement joins TRBV19 to TRBJ1-6. The CDR3 comprises 16 residues, both ends counted. Per germline, CDR1 LNHDA and CDR2 SQIVND (reference sequence). The CDR3 region is CASSIASGAYNEHFFV.

This chain's CDR3 is CASGEGGTGTPEAFF. The CDR3 nucleotides are TGTGCCAGCGGGGAAGGGGGCACAGGTACGCCTGAAGCTTTCTTT. The gene calls are TRBV2 and TRBJ1-1; 7 bases align to TRBD1. CDR1 and CDR2 (germline): SNHLY, FYNNEI. V lost 8 bases to trimming and J lost 6 bases; unmatched junction nucleotides: 15. The CDR3 has 15 residues.